Below are 21 T cell receptor beta chains sequenced from a single sample in a study of control samples from healthy donors and cancer patients. Here immunoSEQ multiplex PCR was the method, and the copy in TCRdb shows in-frame clones only, minus some. The sample holds over 200,000 clones, roughly 80% seen once. The sample consisted of PBMCs. The receptors were sampled from a woman aged 55-70 years with lung cancer.

This clone was recorded only once. The chain is built from TRBV3-1 (or the pseudogene TRBV3-2) and TRBJ2-1, with TRBD2 matching over 12 bases. Trimming at V came to 1 base and at J to 4 bases, leaving 5 bases not matched to a gene. CDR3 size: 17 residues. The germline gives CDR1 LGHDT, CDR2 YNNKEL (reference sequence). CDR3 loop: CASSQGRTSGRYNEQFF. DNA for the CDR3: TGTGCCAGCAGCCAAGGTAGAACTAGCGGGAGGTACAATGAGCAGTTCTTC.

The CDR3 region has the DNA TGTGCCAGCATATTGCGGTATGGCCGAGCCGAGCAGTACTTC. Translation: CASILRYGRAEQYF. The chain joins TRBV6-5 to TRBJ2-7; D not resolved. Germline V gene lookup returns CDR1 MNHEY and CDR2 SVGAGI. V lost 7 bases and J lost 6, with 19 bases in between. This CDR3 is 14 amino acids long.

V and J are TRBV5-4 and TRBJ2-2; 7 bases are shared with TRBD1. Germline CDR1 and CDR2: SGHNT and YYREEE (reference sequence). The V and J ends lost 3 bases and 4 bases, in that order; junction bases with no gene match: 6. There are 15 residues in the CDR3. This CDR3 is CASSSGTESTGELFF. DNA for the CDR3: TGTGCCAGCAGCTCGGGGACAGAGTCCACCGGGGAGCTGTTTTTT.

The chain uses TRBV11-1 and TRBJ2-1, with D possibly being TRBD1 (6 bases). The germline V and J ends were trimmed by 4 bases and 8 bases, with 21 bases remaining between them. Germline V gene sequence: CDR1 SGHAT, CDR2 FQDESV (reference sequence). The CDR3 covers 16 residues. This CDR3 reads CASSSPGTPAGHEQFF. The CDR3 bases are TGTGCCAGCAGCTCCCCCGGGACACCGGCTGGTCATGAGCAGTTCTTC.

This clone was counted many times. The J gene is TRBJ2-7, the V gene TRBV28; maybe TRBD1 (5 bases). Deletions cut 2 bases from V and 9 bases from J, with 14 bases between. The CDR3 extends over 13 amino acids. CDR1 and CDR2 from the germline V gene are MDHEN and SYDVKM. CDR3 coding DNA: TGTGCCAGCAGTTTAGGGGTGGACCAGGGGCAGTACTTC. The encoded protein is CASSLGVDQGQYF.

This clone was seen once. The rearrangement links TRBV3-1 (or the pseudogene TRBV3-2) to TRBJ2-5, with D possibly TRBD1 on 6 matching bases. CDR3 length: 16 amino acids. Germline loops: CDR1 LGHDT, CDR2 YNNKEL (reference sequence). Between the trimmed V and J ends, which lost 0 bases and 2 bases, there was a span of 13 bases. This chain's CDR3 is CASSQDYWGPQETQYF. CDR3 sequence (DNA): TGTGCCAGCAGCCAAGATTATTGGGGGCCTCAAGAGACCCAGTACTTC.

CDR3 DNA sequence: TGTGCCAGCAGTTTTTGGGATGGCTACACCTTC. Translating gives CASSFWDGYTF. The chain joins TRBV28 to TRBJ1-2; D is ambiguous. Germline V gene sequence: CDR1 MDHEN, CDR2 SYDVKM. V was shortened by 3 bases and J by 6 bases, with 5 bases between the two germline ends. This CDR3 has 11 amino acids.

The J gene is TRBJ2-5, the V gene TRBV3-1 (or the pseudogene TRBV3-2); TRBD2 aligns across 11 bases. This CDR3 is built from 14 residues. V lost 5 bases to trimming and J lost 5 bases; unmatched junction nucleotides: 4. In germline, CDR1 is LGHDT, CDR2 YNNKEL (reference sequence). The CDR3 is CASSFLAGGETQYF. The CDR3 region has the DNA TGTGCCAGCAGCTTCCTAGCGGGAGGTGAGACCCAGTACTTC.

The V gene is TRBV16, the J gene TRBJ2-3; D is undetermined. Trimming took 6 bases from V and 7 from J, leaving 11 bases between them. The CDR3 is 12 amino acids. Per the germline V gene, CDR1 is KGHSY and CDR2 is FQNENV. The CDR3 spells CASRHDENTQYF. The CDR3 DNA follows: TGTGCCAGCAGACACGATGAGAATACGCAGTATTTT.

The chain employs TRBV2 and TRBJ2-1, with 9 bases identical to TRBD2. Germline lookup yields CDR1 SNHLY and CDR2 FYNNEI. V was pared by 6 bases and J by 11 bases, with 17 bases of the junction left unmatched. CDR3 length: 16 amino acids. The CDR3 DNA follows: TGTGCCAGCAGCCCCCAGGCGGGGCTAGCGGGATTGCAGCAGTTCTTC. Protein sequence: CASSPQAGLAGLQQFF.

The J gene is TRBJ2-7, the V gene TRBV3-1 (or the pseudogene TRBV3-2); unclear D gene. This CDR3 is built from 14 residues. Germline assignment: CDR1 LGHDT and CDR2 YNNKEL (reference sequence). V was trimmed by 4 bases and J by 7 bases, leaving 17 bases between them. Here the CDR3 DNA reads TGTGCCAGCAGCCCACCCATAAGGTCTCGTGAGCAGTACTTC. Protein sequence: CASSPPIRSREQYF.

This clone has only a few counts. In DNA, the CDR3 is TGTGCCAGCAGCTCCCAGGGTAGAGGGGCCAACGTCCTGACTTTC. This translates into CASSSQGRGANVLTF. The gene calls are TRBV5-4 and TRBJ2-6; D perhaps matches TRBD1 (5 bases). CDR3 length: 15 residues. V was pared by 3 bases and J by 4 bases, with 11 bases between. Germline CDR1 is SGHNT and CDR2 is YYREEE (reference sequence). Supplemented by reference TRBV5-4 and TRBJ2-6, the full variable domain reads ETGVTQSPTHLIKTRGQQVTLRCSSQSGHNTVSWYQQALGQGPQFIFQYYREEENGRGNFPPRFSGLQFPNYSSELNVNALELDDSALYLCASSSQGRGANVLTFGAGSRLTVL.

The gene calls are TRBV18 and TRBJ1-1, with 8 bases lining up with TRBD1. The V gene's germline CDR1 is KGHSH and CDR2 LQKENI. The V and J ends lost 6 bases and 0 bases, in that order; junction bases with no gene match: 6. The CDR3 sequence is 15 residues long. The CDR3 DNA reads TGTGCCAGCTCGAGACAGGGGTGGGTGAACACTGAAGCTTTCTTT. Its translation: CASSRQGWVNTEAFF.

This rearrangement joins TRBV30 to TRBJ2-5; possibly TRBD1 or TRBD2 for D (7 bases each). The germline CDR1 and CDR2 sequences are GTSNPN and SVGIG (reference sequence). Trimming left V 4 bases short and J 5 bases short, with 11 bases between. This CDR3 contains 12 residues. CDR3 nucleotide sequence: TGTGCCTGGACCCAGGGGGGGGAGACCCAGTACTTC. This gives the protein CAWTQGGETQYF.

The chain links TRBV6-5 to TRBJ2-7; D may be TRBD1 or TRBD2 (6 bases each). The CDR3 is made up of 15 amino acids. V was shortened by 2 bases and J by 0 bases, with 11 bases between the two germline ends. Germline V gene data show CDR1 as MNHEY and CDR2 as SVGAGI. This CDR3 is CASSYKGGRSYEQYF. The CDR3, as DNA: TGTGCCAGCAGTTACAAGGGGGGACGCTCCTACGAGCAGTACTTC.

The genes are TRBV5-4 and TRBJ1-1; D gene ambiguous. Germline lookup yields CDR1 SGHNT and CDR2 YYREEE (reference sequence). This CDR3 comprises 13 residues. The V end was cut by 4 bases, the J end by 1 base, with 8 bases between. For the CDR3, the DNA is TGTGCCAGCAGCACTAGACAGAACACTGAAGCTTTCTTT. Translation gives CASSTRQNTEAFF.

This clone has only a few counts. The rearrangement uses TRBV15 and TRBJ2-5, with 7 bases fitting TRBD1. V trimming: 3 bases; J trimming: 0 bases; junction bases outside the gene matches: 4. The CDR3 is made up of 15 amino acids. Germline V gene lookup returns CDR1 LNHNV and CDR2 YYDKDF (reference sequence). CDR3 protein: CATSRGQPYQETQYF. CDR3 bases: TGTGCCACCAGCAGGGGACAGCCGTACCAAGAGACCCAGTACTTC.

This clone occurred a few times. V and J are TRBV4-1 and TRBJ2-1; TRBD2 agrees at 8 bases. Germline V lookup: CDR1 MGHRA, CDR2 YSYEKL. With 0 bases clipped from V and 5 bases from J, the junction kept 15 bases outside the gene matches. The CDR3 has 19 residues. The chain's CDR3 is CASSQDGPIKSGRDNEQFF. The CDR3 DNA sequence: TGCGCCAGCAGCCAAGATGGCCCCATTAAAAGCGGGAGAGACAATGAGCAGTTCTTC.

The chain is built from TRBV6-2 or TRBV6-3 and TRBJ2-3; 7 bases match TRBD2. Germline CDR1 is MNHEY and CDR2 is SVGEGT. The CDR3 length is 15 residues. V shed 0 bases, J shed 4 bases, and the junction held 4 bases outside the gene matches. DNA for the CDR3: TGTGCCAGCAGTTACTCGAATGGGGGGGCAGATACGCAGTATTTT. As protein: CASSYSNGGADTQYF.

The CDR3 region has the DNA TGTGCCAGCAGCTTAGAGGCAGGTCAAGCCAATGAGCAGTTCTTC. This sequence encodes CASSLEAGQANEQFF. The rearrangement links TRBV7-2 to TRBJ2-1; D gene unclear. CDR3 size: 15 residues. Germline V gives CDR1 SGHTA, CDR2 FQGNSA. V lost 1 base and J 6 bases, leaving 13 bases between the germline ends.

This chain links TRBV14 with TRBJ2-5; D possibly uses TRBD1 or TRBD2 (5 bases each). Per the germline V gene, CDR1 is SGHDN and CDR2 is FVKESK. V dropped 1 base and J dropped 2 bases, with 11 bases sitting between them. The CDR3 is 15 residues long. The CDR3 DNA reads as TGTGCCAGCAGCCAAGGAGGTTGGGGGCAAGAGACCCAGTACTTC. This translates into CASSQGGWGQETQYF. Together with reference TRBV14 and TRBJ2-5, the CDR3 gives the full variable domain: EAGVTQFPSHSVIEKGQTVTLRCDPISGHDNLYWYRRVMGKEIKFLLHFVKESKQDESGMPNNRFLAERTGGTYSTLKVQPAELEDSGVYFCASSQGGWGQETQYFGPGTRLLVL.